These 19 T cell receptor beta chains came from one sample sequenced in a study of shared clonotypes between healthy human individuals. Repertoires were generated with immunoSEQ multiplex PCR, while TCRdb's copy carries only in-frame clones and drops some. Of approximately 100,000 clones in the sample, around 65% were seen once. What was sequenced was memory CD8+ T cells sorted from blood. Subset here: CD45RO+ cells pooled with CCR7-negative TemRA cells. The receptors derive from a woman in her thirties in good health.

This chain links TRBV7-6 with TRBJ2-1; TRBD2 aligns across 15 bases. The germline CDR1 and CDR2 sequences are SGHVS and FNYEAQ. This CDR3 is built from 12 residues. The V and J ends lost 5 bases and 15 bases, in that order; junction bases with no gene match: 2. CDR3 sequence: CASSGTSGRPFF. CDR3 coding DNA: TGTGCCAGCAGCGGGACTAGCGGGAGGCCGTTCTTC.

This chain links TRBV28 with TRBJ1-5; a possible D gene is TRBD1 (6 bases). Trimming shortened V by 7 bases and J by 0 bases, and 13 bases separated the two germline ends. Per germline, CDR1 MDHEN and CDR2 SYDVKM. The CDR3 contains 15 residues. The CDR3 nucleotides read TGTGCCAGCACCCGAGCAGGGGTTAGCAATCAGCCCCAGCATTTT. It translates to CASTRAGVSNQPQHF.

The rearrangement uses TRBV11-1 and TRBJ1-5; D is ambiguous. The germline V gene encodes CDR1 SGHAT and CDR2 FQDESV (reference sequence). Trimming stripped 5 bases from V and 2 bases from J, with 7 bases between. The CDR3 length is 13 residues. The CDR3 sequence is CASSLDGNQPQHF. The CDR3 DNA reads as TGTGCCAGCAGCCTGGACGGCAATCAGCCCCAGCATTTT.

The chain joins TRBV9 to TRBJ1-1; no firm D call. This CDR3 region has 12 residues. Trimming took off 3 bases at V and 0 bases at J, with 3 bases between the two ends. The germline V gene has CDR1 SGDLS and CDR2 YYNGEE. The CDR3 loop reads CASSGLNTEAFF. CDR3 bases: TGTGCCAGCAGCGGCTTGAACACTGAAGCTTTCTTT.

This clone appeared a single time. V gene TRBV19 combines with J gene TRBJ1-1; D might be TRBD1 (5 bases). Germline V gives CDR1 LNHDA, CDR2 SQIVND (reference sequence). The CDR3 covers 13 residues. Trimming took 6 bases from V and 0 from J, leaving 8 bases between them. CDR3 sequence: CASRGRMNTEAFF. The DNA for the CDR3 is TGTGCCAGTAGGGGACGGATGAACACTGAAGCTTTCTTT.

This clone was counted only a few times. CDR3 residues: CASSENIGTGEYNEQFF. CDR3 nucleotides: TGTGCCAGCAGTGAAAACATCGGGACAGGGGAATACAATGAGCAGTTCTTC. V is TRBV6-1 and J is TRBJ2-1; TRBD1 matches at 10 bases. CDR1 MNHNS and CDR2 SASEGT come from the germline V gene. The CDR3 sequence is 17 residues long. J gave up 4 bases and V 2 bases, and 8 bases lay outside the gene matches.

This clone was detected a few times. The chain recombines TRBV25-1 with TRBJ2-3; 9 bases line up with TRBD1. The CDR3 has 15 residues. Germline CDR1 reads MGHDK; CDR2 reads SYGVNS. J gave up 5 bases and V 4 bases, and 7 bases lay outside the gene matches. The CDR3 DNA reads TGTGCCAGCAGTGGGACAGGGGAAGGGATAGATACGCAGTATTTT. Protein product: CASSGTGEGIDTQYF.

This clone has just a few counts. V gene TRBV27 combines with J gene TRBJ2-3, with TRBD2 matching 11 bases. This CDR3 comprises 16 residues. CDR1 and CDR2 from the germline V gene are MNHEY and SMNVEV (reference sequence). The V segment lost 5 bases and the J segment 6 bases; nucleotides outside the gene matches: 10. CDR3 loop: CASSPTLAGGADTQYF. The CDR3 bases are TGTGCCAGCAGTCCGACATTAGCGGGAGGGGCCGATACGCAGTATTTT.

The V call is TRBV29-1, the J call TRBJ2-1, with 12 bases lining up with TRBD2. The CDR3 extends over 17 amino acids. The junction had 11 bases not matched to a gene; V was cut back by 4 bases and J by 4 bases. Germline V gene lookup returns CDR1 SQVTM and CDR2 ANQGSEA. As DNA, the CDR3 is TGCAGCGTTGGCCCCCCGGCTAGCGGGAGGGGATACAATGAGCAGTTCTTC. Its translation: CSVGPPASGRGYNEQFF.

This clone was observed a single time. This chain uses TRBV29-1 with TRBJ2-7; D possibly uses TRBD1 or TRBD2 (5 bases each). V was clipped by 7 bases and J by 7 bases, with 11 bases between them. The CDR3 is 10 residues long. Germline V gene lookup returns CDR1 SQVTM and CDR2 ANQGSEA. The CDR3 loop is CSAGTGEQYF. The CDR3, as DNA: TGCAGCGCAGGGACGGGTGAGCAGTACTTC.

This chain uses TRBV28 with TRBJ2-1; a possible D gene is TRBD1 (6 bases). The CDR3 spans 17 residues. The V gene lost 5 bases and the J gene lost 0 bases, with 17 bases spanning the gap. Per germline, CDR1 MDHEN and CDR2 SYDVKM. The CDR3 bases are TGTGCCAGCAGTCCAATGACAGGTCTGAGCTCCTACAATGAGCAGTTCTTC. It is translated as CASSPMTGLSSYNEQFF.

This clone was counted once. The J gene is TRBJ2-1, the V gene TRBV6-4, with TRBD2 matching over 13 bases. The V segment lost 3 bases and the J segment 1 base; nucleotides outside the gene matches: 9. This CDR3 is 19 amino acids long. From germline, CDR1 is MRHNA and CDR2 SNTAGT. As DNA, the CDR3 is TGTGCCAGCAGTGAGTCTGAAGAACTAGCGGGGGGGTCCTACAATGAGCAGTTCTTC. Translated, it gives CASSESEELAGGSYNEQFF.

The chain couples TRBV27 to TRBJ2-1; no definite D call. This CDR3 has 14 amino acids. Germline assignment: CDR1 MNHEY and CDR2 SMNVEV (reference sequence). The V gene lost 6 bases and the J gene lost 3 bases, with 12 bases spanning the gap. The CDR3 DNA reads TGTGCCAGCAGCCCCCTCGAGCACTACAATGAGCAGTTCTTC. This translates into CASSPLEHYNEQFF.

This clone was found once. With a much larger clone just one base away, this may be a read error. This chain joins TRBV15 and TRBJ2-1, with D possibly TRBD1 on 6 matching bases. The germline CDR1 and CDR2 sequences are LNHNV and YYDKDF (reference sequence). Trimming took off 4 bases at V and 3 bases at J, with 13 bases between the two ends. This CDR3 is built from 15 residues. CDR3 bases: TGTGCCACCAGCACCGGGGCAGGGGACTACAATGAGCAGTTCTTC. As protein: CATSTGAGDYNEQFF. Full variable domain (remainder filled in from reference TRBV15 and TRBJ2-1): DAMVIQNPRYQVTQFGKPVTLSCSQTLNHNVMYWYQQKSSQAPKLLFHYYDKDFNNEADTPDNFQSRRPNTSFCFLDIRSPGLGDTAMYLCATSTGAGDYNEQFFGPGTRLTVL.

This clone was seen a few times. The V call is TRBV15, the J call TRBJ2-1; 8 nucleotides agree with TRBD2. The germline CDR1 and CDR2 sequences are LNHNV and YYDKDF (reference sequence). The V gene end was trimmed by 5 bases and the J gene end by 8 bases; junction bases not matched to a gene: 8. The CDR3 has 14 residues. For the CDR3, the DNA is TGTGCCACCAGCGGTCCGGGACTAGTAGATGAGCAGTTCTTC. It encodes CATSGPGLVDEQFF.

The chain links TRBV5-4 to TRBJ2-4; the D gene is possibly TRBD2 (6 bases). The CDR3 is made up of 15 amino acids. The germline V and J ends were trimmed by 5 bases and 0 bases, with 12 bases remaining between them. The germline V gene has CDR1 SGHNT and CDR2 YYREEE (reference sequence). Here the CDR3 DNA reads TGTGCCAGCAGTTTGAGCGGGTTAGCCAAAAACATTCAGTACTTC. It codes for CASSLSGLAKNIQYF.

This chain connects TRBV18 to TRBJ2-6, with a tentative D call TRBD2 (6 bases). This CDR3 spans 16 amino acids. The V gene's germline CDR1 is KGHSH and CDR2 LQKENI. The germline V and J ends were trimmed by 0 bases and 4 bases, with 10 bases remaining between them. CDR3 residues: CASSPPSGSGANVLTF. The CDR3 nucleotides are TGTGCCAGCTCACCACCGTCCGGGAGCGGGGCCAACGTCCTGACTTTC.

This clone has only one observation. This chain connects TRBV6-1 to TRBJ1-4, with TRBD1 matching 9 bases. The V gene's germline CDR1 is MNHNS and CDR2 SASEGT. This CDR3 region has 16 residues. V shed 1 base and J 5 bases; nucleotides not matched to a gene: 5. For the CDR3, the DNA is TGTGCCAGCAGTGAAGAGTCCGGGACAGGGAATGAAAAACTGTTTTTT. Translating it yields CASSEESGTGNEKLFF.

The rearrangement uses TRBV19 and TRBJ2-1; D might be TRBD1 or TRBD2, each matching 5 bases. The CDR3 loop spans 16 amino acids. Germline V lookup: CDR1 LNHDA, CDR2 SQIVND (reference sequence). V was cut by 10 bases and J by 4 bases, with 23 bases left in between. The CDR3, as DNA: TGTGCCACCTCTCCCGCATTGAGGGGCTTATACAATGAGCAGTTCTTC. This translates into CATSPALRGLYNEQFF.